This TCR beta chain derives from a study of blood T cell repertoires in COVID-19. In the original workflow: Reference gene primer amplification yielded estimated nucleated cell counts. Libraries were prepared by immunoSEQ multiplex PCR; TCRdb keeps only in-frame clonotypes and omits some of them. From that table come the V and J calls and clone size; the DNA was used to work out D and trimming. This sample has 100,000 to 150,000 clones, with roughly three quarters found just once. The CDR3 runs to 14 residues. Trimming stripped 4 bases from V and 2 bases from J, with 11 bases between. The germline CDR1 and CDR2 sequences are MNHEY and SMNVEV (reference sequence).

The clonotype comes from a woman between 65 and 79 years old with acute or convalescent COVID-19. The material sequenced was peripheral blood. The chain combines TRBV27 with TRBJ1-1, with a possible D match to TRBD1 (6 bases). The CDR3 nucleotides are TGTGCCAGCAGTTCCGGGACAAGCAACACTGAAGCTTTCTTT. Its protein is CASSSGTSNTEAFF.